This T cell receptor beta chain was sequenced in a study of blood T cells in healthy people across ages. Sample-barcoded 5' priming and a J-beta primer mix drove a second PCR of 7 to 11 cycles. Samples each returned at least 2.5 million CDR3-containing paired-end reads. TCRdb ran MiXCR on the 5' RACE reads and lists one entry per CDR3 protein. The data hold about 1.1 million distinct CDR3 sequences, with 35% to 40% observed a single time. J gave up 7 bases and V 3 bases, and 7 bases lay outside the gene matches. The germline V gene encodes CDR1 SGHDT and CDR2 YYEEEE. The CDR3 has 15 amino acids. This clonotype came up a few times.

This sequence joins TRBV5-6 and TRBJ1-4; 9 positions match TRBD1. This clonotype was sampled from a young man in good health. Sequencing was performed on blood. This CDR3 reads CASSSPGQGGEKLFF. DNA for the CDR3: TGTGCCAGCAGCTCACCGGGACAGGGAGGTGAAAAACTGTTTTTT.